This paragraph covers one TCR beta chain sequence. Its antigen is still unknown. TCRdb's copy holds only in-frame clones and misses some; the assay was immunoSEQ multiplex PCR. The sample includes about 100,000 clones, around nine tenths of them seen just once. These data come from a study of T cell responses to AZD1222 COVID-19 vaccine. The germline V and J ends were trimmed by 0 bases and 4 bases, with 9 bases remaining between them. This CDR3 has 14 amino acids. CDR1 and CDR2 (germline): LGHNA, YSLEER. The study, taken as a whole, reports: In a largely white British group with more females than males, clonal diversity was possibly underestimated.

This chain joins TRBV4-3 and TRBJ2-5; perhaps TRBD2 as D (6 bases). This specimen consisted of peripheral blood, obtained on day 0 of AZD1222 vaccination. This receptor was obtained from an adult in good health. CDR3 residues: CASSQDRSGETQYF. CDR3 DNA sequence: TGCGCCAGCAGCCAAGATCGTAGCGGAGAGACCCAGTACTTC.